The clone carrying this TCR beta chain was seen only a few times. Its target is unknown. Trimming at V came to 3 bases and at J to 2 bases, leaving 1 base not matched to a gene. Germline CDR1 reads DFQATT; CDR2 reads SNEGSKA (reference sequence). This CDR3 has 13 residues. The data were taken from a study of T cell repertoires in cytomegalovirus infection. Study at large: Signatures in public TCR beta sequences pointed to both CMV infection and matching HLA type.

Study results and limitations: The response measured ex vivo was dominated by TCR beta clonotypes (HLA-C-restricted and CMV-specific). The study identified carriers of CMV plus the relevant HLA from cumulative public TCR beta family frequency.

Each CDR3 protein is one row after TCRdb ran MiXCR on the reads. The sample lists hundreds of thousands of distinct CDR3 sequences, approximately 40% seen once, with 2.8% in the top ten. The sequenced sample was PBMCs. The TCR sequence derives from a human donor in good health (CMV status not recorded). Some clones in this sample may be carry-over from other donors' samples. The rearrangement uses TRBV20-1 and TRBJ2-5; 9 bases are a match to TRBD2. The CDR3 here is CSASLAGQETQYF. CDR3 DNA: TGCAGTGCTAGTCTAGCGGGACAAGAGACCCAGTACTTC.